This is a list of T cell receptor beta chains from one sample in a study of T-cell memory formation after mild COVID-19. TCRdb re-analysed the 5' RACE reads in MiXCR, keeping a single row per CDR3 protein. The data contain around 110,000 distinct CDR3 sequences, 9.5% to 15% of them singletons. Sample: PBMCs or a T cell subset sorted from them (not recorded which). The receptors stem from an adult woman who had mild COVID-19 (a few samples of this study predate the infection). Cell type and time point are not known. The CDR3 runs from the conserved cysteine through the conserved F or W. D genes are given only for firm matches. The size of a clone is reported for some rows only, either as once, few or many, or as a class for expanded clones.

J gene: TRBJ2-7; D gene: NA; clone size: NA; V gene: TRBV7-9; CDR3 DNA: TGTGCCAGCAGCCCCGTAGAGGGCTCCTACGAGCAGTACTTC; CDR3 protein: CASSPVEGSYEQYF
J gene: TRBJ1-5; D gene: TRBD1; clone size: few; V gene: TRBV6-2/TRBV6-3; CDR3 DNA: TGTGCCAGCAGTTACGAGGGGGCCAGTCAGCCCCAGCATTTT; CDR3 protein: CASSYEGASQPQHF
J gene: TRBJ1-2; D gene: NA; clone size: NA; V gene: TRBV27; CDR3 DNA: TGTGCCAGCAGTCCCCCGGGTCTTTATGGCTACACCTTC; CDR3 protein: CASSPPGLYGYTF
J gene: TRBJ2-5; D gene: NA; clone size: NA; V gene: TRBV29-1; CDR3 DNA: TGCAGCGTTCGTTCCTGGGGCCAAGAGACCCAGTACTTC; CDR3 protein: CSVRSWGQETQYF
J gene: TRBJ2-5; D gene: NA; clone size: many; V gene: TRBV15; CDR3 DNA: TGTGCCACCAGCAGAAGGGATGGGCAAGAGACCCAGTACTTC; CDR3 protein: CATSRRDGQETQYF
J gene: TRBJ2-4; D gene: TRBD1; clone size: NA; V gene: TRBV7-2; CDR3 DNA: TGTGCCAGCAGCCTTACCCTAAACTCCTACAGGGGACCAAAAAACATTCAGTACTTC; CDR3 protein: CASSLTLNSYRGPKNIQYF
J gene: TRBJ2-7; D gene: NA; clone size: few; V gene: TRBV20-1; CDR3 DNA: TGCAGTGCTAGGGACGGCCCTATGGCCTACGAGCAGTACTTC; CDR3 protein: CSARDGPMAYEQYF
J gene: TRBJ2-7; D gene: NA; clone size: many; V gene: TRBV4-3; CDR3 DNA: TGCGCCAGCAGCCAACGGGCAGGTGGTAACTACGAGCAGTACTTC; CDR3 protein: CASSQRAGGNYEQYF
J gene: TRBJ1-6; D gene: NA; clone size: NA; V gene: TRBV11-2; CDR3 DNA: TGTGCCAGCAGCTCCGCCGGGACGGCCGGGATGCCCCTCCACTTT; CDR3 protein: CASSSAGTAGMPLHF
J gene: TRBJ2-7; D gene: NA; clone size: few; V gene: TRBV4-1; CDR3 DNA: TGCGCCAGCAGCCATCCCGGGAACGGACCCTCCTACGAGCAGTACTTC; CDR3 protein: CASSHPGNGPSYEQYF
J gene: TRBJ2-7; D gene: NA; clone size: few; V gene: TRBV27; CDR3 DNA: TGTGCCAGCAGTTTATCGGGCCTGACGGGGTACGAGCAGTACTTC; CDR3 protein: CASSLSGLTGYEQYF
J gene: TRBJ2-5; D gene: NA; clone size: NA; V gene: TRBV7-9; CDR3 DNA: TGTGCCAGCAGCCCCGTGATGGATCCGGCTAAAGAGACCCAGTACTTC; CDR3 protein: CASSPVMDPAKETQYF
J gene: TRBJ1-2; D gene: NA; clone size: NA; V gene: TRBV2; CDR3 DNA: TGTGCCAGCAGCCGGGACGGAGCGGTGTGCACCTTC; CDR3 protein: CASSRDGAVCTF
J gene: TRBJ2-3; D gene: NA; clone size: NA; V gene: TRBV12-3/TRBV12-4; CDR3 DNA: TGTGCCAGCAGTTTGGGGACACCCGATACGCAGTATTTT; CDR3 protein: CASSLGTPDTQYF
J gene: TRBJ2-7; D gene: TRBD2; clone size: NA; V gene: TRBV12-3/TRBV12-4; CDR3 DNA: TGTGCCAGCAGTTTGGATCCCACGGGAGGCTACGAGCAGTACTTC; CDR3 protein: CASSLDPTGGYEQYF
J gene: TRBJ2-7; D gene: NA; clone size: NA; V gene: TRBV5-1; CDR3 DNA: TGCGCCAGCAGCCAGACGACGGGAAGCTCCTACGAGCAGTACTTC; CDR3 protein: CASSQTTGSSYEQYF
J gene: TRBJ2-2; D gene: TRBD2; clone size: NA; V gene: TRBV6-6; CDR3 DNA: TGTGCCAGCAGTCAATTAACGACTAGCGGATACACCGGGGAGCTGTTTTTT; CDR3 protein: CASSQLTTSGYTGELFF
J gene: TRBJ2-7; D gene: NA; clone size: few; V gene: TRBV2; CDR3 DNA: TGTGCCAGTCTCCCGGAGGCGGGGGCGCCCTACGAGCAGTACTTC; CDR3 protein: CASLPEAGAPYEQYF
J gene: TRBJ2-7; D gene: NA; clone size: many; V gene: TRBV29-1; CDR3 DNA: TGCAGCGTTGTTCAGGGAGTCTACGAGCAGTACTTC; CDR3 protein: CSVVQGVYEQYF
J gene: TRBJ1-5; D gene: NA; clone size: few; V gene: TRBV7-2; CDR3 DNA: TGTGCCAGCAGCTCCATCTCCCAAAATCAGCCCCAGCATTTT; CDR3 protein: CASSSISQNQPQHF
J gene: TRBJ2-1; D gene: TRBD2; clone size: few; V gene: TRBV27; CDR3 DNA: TGTGCCAGCAGTTTCGGACTAGTCGATCCCAATGAGCAGTTCTTC; CDR3 protein: CASSFGLVDPNEQFF
J gene: TRBJ2-5; D gene: NA; clone size: NA; V gene: TRBV4-1; CDR3 DNA: TGCGCCAGCAGCCAAGTAACCGAGGAGACCCAGTACTTC; CDR3 protein: CASSQVTEETQYF
J gene: TRBJ1-5; D gene: NA; clone size: many; V gene: TRBV12-3/TRBV12-4; CDR3 DNA: TGTGCCAGCAGTTCGGGATGGGCTCAGCCCCAGCATTTT; CDR3 protein: CASSSGWAQPQHF
J gene: TRBJ1-1; D gene: TRBD1; clone size: NA; V gene: TRBV20-1; CDR3 DNA: TGCAGTGCGTGGGACAGGGGGAACACTGAAGCTTTCTTT; CDR3 protein: CSAWDRGNTEAFF
J gene: TRBJ2-2; D gene: NA; clone size: few; V gene: TRBV7-8; CDR3 DNA: TGTGCCAGCAGCTTAGTGTGGCCCGGGGAGCTGTTTTTT; CDR3 protein: CASSLVWPGELFF
J gene: TRBJ2-7; D gene: NA; clone size: NA; V gene: TRBV11-2; CDR3 DNA: TGTGCCAGCAGCTTAGGAGGGGGGGGCTCCTACGAGCAGTACTTC; CDR3 protein: CASSLGGGGSYEQYF
J gene: TRBJ1-5; D gene: NA; clone size: NA; V gene: TRBV19; CDR3 DNA: TGTGCCAGTAGTATGGGGACGGGGGGGTATCAGCCCCAGCATTTT; CDR3 protein: CASSMGTGGYQPQHF
J gene: TRBJ2-7; D gene: TRBD1; clone size: many; V gene: TRBV5-1; CDR3 DNA: TGCGCCAGCAGCTTAGGACAGGGGGCAGATGAGCAGTACTTC; CDR3 protein: CASSLGQGADEQYF
J gene: TRBJ2-7; D gene: TRBD2; clone size: NA; V gene: TRBV12-3/TRBV12-4; CDR3 DNA: TGTGCCAGCGCGACTAGCGGGAGTTCCGAGCAGTACTTC; CDR3 protein: CASATSGSSEQYF
J gene: TRBJ2-3; D gene: TRBD1; clone size: NA; V gene: TRBV12-3/TRBV12-4; CDR3 DNA: TGTGCCAGCAGTAGGGACAGGGGCACAGATACGCAGTATTTT; CDR3 protein: CASSRDRGTDTQYF
J gene: TRBJ1-5; D gene: NA; clone size: NA; V gene: TRBV27; CDR3 DNA: TGTGCCAGCAGTCCCGGCGGGGGCCCAAATCAGCCCCAGCATTTT; CDR3 protein: CASSPGGGPNQPQHF
J gene: TRBJ2-2; D gene: NA; clone size: few; V gene: TRBV15; CDR3 DNA: TGTGCCACCAGCGGACCGGAGGGGCGAACAGGGAAGGACACCGGGGAGCTGTTTTTT; CDR3 protein: CATSGPEGRTGKDTGELFF
J gene: TRBJ2-7; D gene: TRBD1; clone size: NA; V gene: TRBV20-1; CDR3 DNA: TGCAGTGCTCCCGGGACAGCCTCCTACGAGCAGTACTTC; CDR3 protein: CSAPGTASYEQYF
J gene: TRBJ2-7; D gene: NA; clone size: many; V gene: TRBV7-9; CDR3 DNA: TGTGCCAGCAGCTTTGGATCCACCTACGAGCAGTACTTC; CDR3 protein: CASSFGSTYEQYF
J gene: TRBJ2-3; D gene: NA; clone size: NA; V gene: TRBV10-3; CDR3 DNA: TGTGCCATCAGGCAACCCTACAGCTCGGATACGCAGTATTTT; CDR3 protein: CAIRQPYSSDTQYF
J gene: TRBJ1-3; D gene: NA; clone size: few; V gene: TRBV15; CDR3 DNA: TGTGCCACCAGCCGTAGCAGGGGTTACTCTGGAAACACCATATATTTT; CDR3 protein: CATSRSRGYSGNTIYF
J gene: TRBJ1-1; D gene: NA; clone size: few; V gene: TRBV7-9; CDR3 DNA: TGTGCCAGCAGCTTAGGGAAGCCTGAAGCTTTCTTT; CDR3 protein: CASSLGKPEAFF
J gene: TRBJ2-5; D gene: NA; clone size: NA; V gene: TRBV29-1; CDR3 DNA: TGCAGCGTTGAGGGTGGGCCAGGAGAGACCCAGTACTTC; CDR3 protein: CSVEGGPGETQYF
J gene: TRBJ2-7; D gene: NA; clone size: few; V gene: TRBV27; CDR3 DNA: TGTGCCAGCAAGCAAGGACTCTCCTACGAGCAGTACTTC; CDR3 protein: CASKQGLSYEQYF
J gene: TRBJ2-3; D gene: NA; clone size: few; V gene: TRBV4-3; CDR3 DNA: TGCGCCAGCAGCCAAGAAGCAGTTGCGGGACACACAGATACGCAGTATTTT; CDR3 protein: CASSQEAVAGHTDTQYF
J gene: TRBJ2-7; D gene: NA; clone size: many; V gene: TRBV12-3/TRBV12-4; CDR3 DNA: TGTGCCAGCTCTGGGTTGCAGCCGGCCTACGAGCAGTACTTC; CDR3 protein: CASSGLQPAYEQYF
J gene: TRBJ2-1; D gene: NA; clone size: NA; V gene: TRBV27; CDR3 DNA: TGTGCCAGCAGTCTAACACAGATAAGCCCCCGAGCTGAGCAGTTCTTC; CDR3 protein: CASSLTQISPRAEQFF
J gene: TRBJ1-2; D gene: NA; clone size: NA; V gene: TRBV12-3/TRBV12-4; CDR3 DNA: TGTGCCAGCAGTTTTCCAGGTTACTATGGCTACACCTTC; CDR3 protein: CASSFPGYYGYTF
J gene: TRBJ2-3; D gene: NA; clone size: NA; V gene: TRBV20-1; CDR3 DNA: TGCAGTGCCCCCGAGGGACCCCGGGACGCGCAGTATTTT; CDR3 protein: CSAPEGPRDAQYF
J gene: TRBJ2-1; D gene: NA; clone size: many; V gene: TRBV6-2/TRBV6-3; CDR3 DNA: TGTGCCAGCAGTGCCGGGACATTCGGCCCTTACAATGAGCAGTTCTTC; CDR3 protein: CASSAGTFGPYNEQFF
J gene: TRBJ2-5; D gene: TRBD2; clone size: NA; V gene: TRBV2; CDR3 DNA: TGTGCCAGCAGTGCCTCTGACGGGGGGGCGGAGACCCAGTACTTC; CDR3 protein: CASSASDGGAETQYF
J gene: TRBJ2-7; D gene: TRBD2; clone size: few; V gene: TRBV7-9; CDR3 DNA: TGTGCCAGCAGCCTTAGCGGGAGTGATTCCTACGAGCAGTACTTC; CDR3 protein: CASSLSGSDSYEQYF
J gene: TRBJ2-1; D gene: TRBD2; clone size: few; V gene: TRBV5-1; CDR3 DNA: TGCGCCAGCAGCTTGATTGGTAGCGGGACCTACAATGAGCAGTTCTTC; CDR3 protein: CASSLIGSGTYNEQFF
J gene: TRBJ2-1; D gene: NA; clone size: few; V gene: TRBV7-9; CDR3 DNA: TGTGCCAGCGGCCTCATGGGTGAGGGGATATACAATGAGCAGTTCTTC; CDR3 protein: CASGLMGEGIYNEQFF
J gene: TRBJ2-7; D gene: TRBD1; clone size: many; V gene: TRBV12-3/TRBV12-4; CDR3 DNA: TGTGCCAGCACTGACAGGGACCCCTACGAGCAGTACTTC; CDR3 protein: CASTDRDPYEQYF
J gene: TRBJ2-3; D gene: NA; clone size: NA; V gene: TRBV24-1; CDR3 DNA: TGTGCCACCAGGGGAGCTGTCACAGATACGCAGTATTTT; CDR3 protein: CATRGAVTDTQYF